This T cell receptor beta chain comes out of a study of identical twins. The CDR3 contains 15 residues. Germline CDR1 reads SNHLY; CDR2 reads FYNNEI. The V end lost 6 bases, the J end lost 2 bases, and 17 bases lay between the germline ends. TCRdb reanalysed the 5' RACE reads using MiXCR and keeps one entry per CDR3 protein. Among hundreds of thousands of distinct CDR3 sequences, approximately 8% were seen once, and the ten largest hold over 2%. The same sample was also studied in work on yellow fever vaccine responses in identical twins.

This rearrangement joins TRBV2 to TRBJ2-7; D gene unclear. The sample consisted of memory (CD45RO+) T cells sorted from blood. The sequence was obtained from a woman between 18 and 29 years old in good health. CDR3 sequence: CASSALYTEAYEQYF. CDR3 DNA: TGTGCCAGCAGCGCCTTGTATACAGAGGCCTACGAGCAGTACTTC.